This is a list of T cell receptor beta chains from one sample in a study of blood T cell repertoires in COVID-19. TCRdb's table, derived via immunoSEQ multiplex PCR, lists solely in-frame clones and lacks some. The data contain fewer than 500,000 clones, 85% to 90% of them singletons. The source material was peripheral blood. These receptors all come from a woman in her 30s with acute or convalescent COVID-19. Both conserved end residues are part of each CDR3. The D gene is left open where the match is weak. Clone size, where shown, is once, few, many, or a class for clones that have expanded.

>TRBV3-1/TRBV3-2|NA|17|TRBD1|TRBJ1-1
TGTGCCAGCAGCCAAGCCGGGACAGGGAAGTTAGACACTGAAGCTTTCTTT
CASSQAGTGKLDTEAFF
>TRBV2|NA|13|NA|TRBJ1-1
TGTGCCACTCGCCGGGGACAGAACACTGAAGCTTTCTTT
CATRRGQNTEAFF
>TRBV29-1|NA|13|NA|TRBJ1-2
TGCAGCGTCGAGGGGGGGGATAACTATGGCTACACCTTC
CSVEGGDNYGYTF
>TRBV5-6|NA|15|NA|TRBJ1-6
TGTGCCAGCAGCTTCCGGGGGACCTATAATTCACCCCTCCACTTT
CASSFRGTYNSPLHF
>TRBV4-2|few|15|NA|TRBJ1-2
TGTGCCAGCAGCCAAGAGGGAGGGAATAACTATGGCTACACCTTC
CASSQEGGNNYGYTF
>TRBV12-2|NA|15|NA|TRBJ1-2
TGTGCAAGTCGCTTAGAAAAACAGGGGGCGAAAGGCTACACCTTC
CASRLEKQGAKGYTF
>TRBV5-5|NA|13|NA|TRBJ1-1
TGTGCCAGCAGCTTGGGGAGAGGGACTGAAGCTTTCTTT
CASSLGRGTEAFF
>TRBV11-3|NA|16|TRBD2|TRBJ2-2
TGTGCCAGCAGCACCCGACTAGCGGGGAACACCGGGGAGCTGTTTTTT
CASSTRLAGNTGELFF
>TRBV7-3|NA|15|TRBD1|TRBJ1-2
TGTGCCAGCAGCCCACAGGGGACAGGGAACTATGGCTACACCTTC
CASSPQGTGNYGYTF
>TRBV2|NA|16|TRBD2|TRBJ2-5
TGTGCCAGCAGAACGGGACTAGCGGGGGGACAAGAGACCCAGTACTTC
CASRTGLAGGQETQYF
>TRBV7-2|once|18|TRBD2|TRBJ2-5
TGTGCCAGCAGCCTCAGTAGAAATAGCGGGGGGGCTAAGGAGACCCAGTACTTC
CASSLSRNSGGAKETQYF
>TRBV6-6|NA|15|TRBD1|TRBJ2-7
TGTGCCAGCACTCCCGGACAGGGCTACTCCTACGAGCAGTACTTC
CASTPGQGYSYEQYF
>TRBV5-1|NA|13|NA|TRBJ2-7
TGCGCCAGCAGCTTTACAGGAGGGAACGAGCAGTACTTC
CASSFTGGNEQYF
>TRBV6-6|NA|14|NA|TRBJ1-6
TGTGCCAGCAGCCTCAGACTAGGGGATTCACCCCTCCACTTT
CASSLRLGDSPLHF
>TRBV28|NA|14|NA|TRBJ1-2
TGTGCCAGCAGTTTACATCAGAATAACTATGGCTACACCTTC
CASSLHQNNYGYTF
>TRBV6-5|NA|14|NA|TRBJ2-2
TGTGCCAGCTTGTCCCGGACAGCGACCGGGGAGCTGTTTTTT
CASLSRTATGELFF
>TRBV5-5|NA|18|TRBD1|TRBJ2-2
TGTGCCAGCACCCAAGAACCCCCGGGACAGGGGGTAAACGGGGAGCTGTTTTTT
CASTQEPPGQGVNGELFF
>TRBV4-1|NA|16|TRBD1|TRBJ1-6
TGCGCCAGCAGCCATCAACCGGGACAGGGTAATTCACCCCTCCACTTT
CASSHQPGQGNSPLHF
>TRBV12-3/TRBV12-4|NA|13|NA|TRBJ1-3
TGTGCCAGCAGCCCCAGTCGGGGTAACACCATATATTTT
CASSPSRGNTIYF
>TRBV24-1|NA|18|TRBD2|TRBJ2-3
TGTGCCACCAGTGATAAAACTAGCGGGGGGGCCTCTACAGATACGCAGTATTTT
CATSDKTSGGASTDTQYF
>TRBV19|once|15|NA|TRBJ2-7
TGTGCCAGTAGTCCCGGGAGAGGGCGCTCCTACGAGCAGTACTTC
CASSPGRGRSYEQYF
>TRBV19|once|13|TRBD1|TRBJ1-6
TGTGCCAGTAGTGGGACAGTTGATTCACCCCTCCACTTT
CASSGTVDSPLHF
>TRBV5-5|NA|15|TRBD2|TRBJ2-7
TGTGCCAGCAGCCCCGCGACTAGCGGGGGTTACGAGCAGTACTTC
CASSPATSGGYEQYF
>TRBV5-1|NA|16|TRBD1|TRBJ1-4
TGCGCCAGCAGCTTCGCAGGGGGGATAGGGGATGAAAAACTGTTTTTT
CASSFAGGIGDEKLFF
>TRBV30|NA|13|NA|TRBJ1-4
TGTGCCTGGAGTTTGCAGGGCGTTGAAAAACTGTTTTTT
CAWSLQGVEKLFF
>TRBV3-1/TRBV3-2|once|14|NA|TRBJ2-3
TGTGCCAGCAGCCAAGATACAGGTCTGGATACGCAGTATTTT
CASSQDTGLDTQYF
>TRBV2|NA|13|NA|TRBJ2-7
TGTGCCAGCAAGGAGCAGGGGTATCACGAGCAGTACTTC
CASKEQGYHEQYF
>TRBV4-1|NA|17|TRBD1|TRBJ2-5
TGCGCCAGCAGCCAAGACAGGGGGCGTGGAGACCAAGAGACCCAGTACTTC
CASSQDRGRGDQETQYF
>TRBV7-6|NA|17|TRBD2|TRBJ2-3
TGTGCCAGCAGCTTAGCGCGGGCGGGGGGGCGCCAAGATACGCAGTATTTT
CASSLARAGGRQDTQYF
>TRBV7-2|NA|14|NA|TRBJ2-7
TGTGCCAGCAGCTTAGGGGGGCGGTTGTACGAGCAGTACTTC
CASSLGGRLYEQYF
>TRBV9|NA|15|TRBD2|TRBJ2-3
TGTGCCAGCAGCCCAGCGGGGGGGAGCACAGATACGCAGTATTTT
CASSPAGGSTDTQYF
>TRBV2|NA|15|NA|TRBJ1-1
TGTGCCAGCAGTGAAAACGCCTGGGGGCGAACTGAAGCTTTCTTT
CASSENAWGRTEAFF
>TRBV11-2|NA|15|NA|TRBJ2-3
TGTGCCAGCAGCTTAGATCGGAGTAGGAGAGATACGCAGTATTTT
CASSLDRSRRDTQYF
>TRBV9|NA|14|NA|TRBJ2-1
TGTGCCAGCAGCGTAGCTGGTCAGTACAATGAGCAGTTCTTC
CASSVAGQYNEQFF
>TRBV5-1|NA|13|NA|TRBJ2-5
TGCGCCAGCAGCTTGGTAGCCCAAGAGACCCAGTACTTC
CASSLVAQETQYF
>TRBV30|NA|15|NA|TRBJ1-5
TGTGCCTTGAACGAGGGAGGCGGGAGCAATCAGCCCCAGCATTTT
CALNEGGGSNQPQHF
>TRBV24-1|NA|14|TRBD2|TRBJ2-7
TGTGCCACCAGTGCTGGGACTAGAATTGACGAGCAGTACTTC
CATSAGTRIDEQYF
>TRBV19|NA|13|TRBD2|TRBJ2-7
TGTGCCAGTAGTGTCGGGAGGCCCTACGAGCAGTACTTC
CASSVGRPYEQYF
>TRBV2|NA|15|TRBD1|TRBJ1-2
TGTGCCAGCAGTGAATTACGGCAGGGGGCGCTTGGCTACACCTTC
CASSELRQGALGYTF
>TRBV12-3/TRBV12-4|NA|12|TRBD1|TRBJ1-4
TGTGCCAGCAGCGTAGGGGGCGAAAAACTGTTTTTT
CASSVGGEKLFF
>TRBV3-1/TRBV3-2|NA|18|NA|TRBJ1-1
TGTGCCAGCAGCCAAAAGCTGGGGGTAGGGGGTGGAAACACTGAAGCTTTCTTT
CASSQKLGVGGGNTEAFF
>TRBV5-1|NA|14|NA|TRBJ2-2
TGCGCCAGCAGCCCAAATCAGAACACCGGGGAGCTGTTTTTT
CASSPNQNTGELFF
>TRBV27|NA|18|NA|TRBJ2-3
TGTGCCAGCAGTCCACCCCTTGGACACCCGGTCGGCACAGATACGCAGTATTTT
CASSPPLGHPVGTDTQYF
>TRBV5-1|NA|15|TRBD1|TRBJ2-3
TGCGCCAGCAGCCCGGGACAGACTAGCACAGATACGCAGTATTTT
CASSPGQTSTDTQYF
>TRBV11-2|NA|15|NA|TRBJ1-5
TGTGCCAGCAGCTTAGACAGGGCCGGCAATCAGCCCCAGCATTTT
CASSLDRAGNQPQHF
>TRBV6-4|NA|17|TRBD1|TRBJ2-6
TGTGCCAGCAGTGTTGAGACAGGGAACTCTGGGGCCAACGTCCTGACTTTC
CASSVETGNSGANVLTF
>TRBV5-1|NA|15|NA|TRBJ2-5
TGCGCCAGCAGCTTGGCACTCTCTAGTGGAGAGACCCAGTACTTC
CASSLALSSGETQYF
>TRBV6-1|once|17|TRBD1|TRBJ2-7
TGTGCCAGCAGTGAAATGTGGACAGGGGCAATTGACTACGAGCAGTACTTC
CASSEMWTGAIDYEQYF
>TRBV7-9|NA|12|TRBD1|TRBJ1-1
TGTGCCACGAGGGGACAGGGACCTGAAGCTTTCTTT
CATRGQGPEAFF
>TRBV24-1|NA|16|NA|TRBJ2-3
TGTGCCACCAGTGACTCCCGGTTCGGTTGGACAGATACGCAGTATTTT
CATSDSRFGWTDTQYF
>TRBV4-1|NA|16|NA|TRBJ1-3
TGCGCCAGCAGCCGCCCCGGAAGGGGCTCTGGAAACACCATATATTTT
CASSRPGRGSGNTIYF
>TRBV28|NA|13|NA|TRBJ2-7
TGTGCCAGCAGTTTGTTCTGGGGGCCCGAGCAGTACTTC
CASSLFWGPEQYF
>TRBV7-9|NA|14|TRBD1|TRBJ1-6
TGTGCCAGCAGCCCACCGGGACAGGGATCCCCCCTCCACTTT
CASSPPGQGSPLHF
>TRBV2|NA|15|TRBD2|TRBJ2-1
TGTGCCAGCAGGTTCTCAGCGGGGGTCTACAATGAGCAGTTCTTC
CASRFSAGVYNEQFF
>TRBV20-1|NA|11|TRBD1|TRBJ1-2
TGCAGTGCTAGGGACAGGGAAGGCTACACCTTC
CSARDREGYTF
>TRBV5-1|NA|15|NA|TRBJ2-5
TGCGCCAGCAGCGTCCCCCACGACAGGCAAGAGACCCAGTACTTC
CASSVPHDRQETQYF
>TRBV7-9|NA|15|NA|TRBJ2-2
TGTGCCAGCAGCTCACCGGGCTCCCGAGGGGGGGAGCTGTTTTTT
CASSSPGSRGGELFF
>TRBV5-4|NA|17|TRBD2|TRBJ2-3
TGTGCCAGCAGCTTAATGGGGCGGGGGTTTAGCACAGATACGCAGTATTTT
CASSLMGRGFSTDTQYF
>TRBV19|NA|17|NA|TRBJ1-5
TGTGCCAGTACCCCGGGGGAGAGTTGGGGGGGCAATCAGCCCCAGCATTTT
CASTPGESWGGNQPQHF
>TRBV7-8|NA|16|TRBD2|TRBJ2-3
TGTGCCAGCAGCTTAGGTACTAGCGGGGGACTCGATACGCAGTATTTT
CASSLGTSGGLDTQYF